These T cell receptor beta chains were read from a single sample in a study of regulatory T cells in long-lasting Graves disease. TCRdb reprocessed the multiplex PCR reads via MiXCR and lists one record per CDR3 protein. The sample carries hundreds of thousands of distinct CDR3 sequences, 12% recorded once. The same data also contributed to another study, on T cells in Graves' hyperthyroidism and ophthalmopathy.

Sequenced here: peripheral blood mononuclear cells (PBMCs), sampled at new diagnosis, from a patient treated with antithyroid drugs. Source of these receptors: a woman in her 30s with Graves disease. CDR3s include the opening cysteine and the closing phenylalanine or tryptophan. A D gene is named only where the DNA matches it firmly. Rows may omit the clone size; those that give it use once, few, many or a size class.

clone_size,cdr3_length,v_call,d_call,j_call,cdr3_aa,cdr3_nt
NA,16,TRBV6-2/TRBV6-3,NA,TRBJ2-3,CASSYDRMTSTDTQYF,TGTGCCAGCAGTTACGACAGGATGACTAGCACAGATACGCAGTATTTT
NA,16,TRBV2,TRBD2,TRBJ2-1,CASSGGTSGRENEQFF,TGTGCCAGCAGCGGGGGGACTAGCGGGAGAGAGAATGAGCAGTTCTTC
many,14,TRBV2,NA,TRBJ1-1,CASSDQGIVTEAFF,TGTGCCAGCAGTGATCAGGGGATTGTCACTGAAGCTTTCTTT
many,13,TRBV2,NA,TRBJ1-3,CASAGRTGNTIYF,TGTGCCAGCGCGGGCCGTACTGGAAACACCATATATTTT
many,18,TRBV27,NA,TRBJ1-1,CASSLSAGTRRLNTEAFF,TGTGCCAGCAGTTTATCAGCCGGAACCAGGCGGCTGAACACTGAAGCTTTCTTT
many,15,TRBV12-3/TRBV12-4,NA,TRBJ2-3,CASSLIQTYTDTQYF,TGTGCCAGCAGTTTAATCCAAACTTACACAGATACGCAGTATTTT
many,15,TRBV9,TRBD2,TRBJ2-1,CASSVAGGGYNEQFF,TGTGCCAGCAGCGTCGCGGGAGGGGGATACAATGAGCAGTTCTTC
many,14,TRBV2,TRBD1,TRBJ1-2,CASRDPGQYYGYTF,TGTGCCAGCAGGGATCCGGGACAGTACTATGGCTACACCTTC
NA,16,TRBV25-1,TRBD1,TRBJ1-2,CASSELPGTGSSGYTF,TGTGCCAGCAGTGAATTACCCGGGACAGGTAGTAGCGGCTACACCTTC
many,13,TRBV11-2,NA,TRBJ1-1,CASSLVRQNEAFF,TGTGCCAGCAGCTTAGTTCGGCAGAATGAAGCTTTCTTT
many,16,TRBV3-1,NA,TRBJ2-5,CASSQVLQGPGQTQYF,TGTGCCAGCAGCCAAGTTCTACAGGGACCGGGTCAGACCCAGTACTTC
many,14,TRBV9,NA,TRBJ2-1,CASSVSARGNEQFF,TGTGCCAGCAGCGTATCGGCGAGGGGCAATGAGCAGTTCTTC
NA,15,TRBV11-2,TRBD1,TRBJ1-2,CASSYGTGGVYGYTF,TGTGCCAGCAGCTATGGGACAGGGGGCGTTTATGGCTACACCTTC
many,14,TRBV28,NA,TRBJ2-2,CASSVSYGTGELFF,TGTGCCAGCAGTGTTTCTTATGGCACCGGGGAGCTGTTTTTT
few,15,TRBV20-1,TRBD2,TRBJ2-3,CSARRSGRGTDTQYF,TGCAGTGCTAGACGTAGCGGGAGGGGCACAGATACGCAGTATTTT
few,15,TRBV6-5,NA,TRBJ1-3,CASSYSADLGNTIYF,TGTGCCAGCAGTTACTCCGCGGACCTTGGAAACACCATATATTTT
many,18,TRBV2,TRBD1,TRBJ1-1,CASKSAGGAGGKDTEAFF,TGTGCCAGCAAGTCCGCGGGGGGAGCAGGGGGTAAGGACACTGAAGCTTTCTTT
many,18,TRBV12-3/TRBV12-4,NA,TRBJ2-6,CASSPDRGGLSGANVLTF,TGTGCCAGCAGTCCAGACAGGGGAGGGCTCTCTGGGGCCAACGTCCTGACTTTC
many,14,TRBV9,TRBD1,TRBJ2-3,CASSETGSVDTQYF,TGTGCCAGCAGCGAGACAGGGTCAGTAGATACGCAGTATTTT
NA,13,TRBV6-1,NA,TRBJ2-5,CASSATSQETQYF,TGTGCCAGCAGTGCGACTAGTCAAGAGACCCAGTACTTC
few,18,TRBV18,TRBD2,TRBJ2-2,CASSPLAGYTSNTGELFF,TGTGCCAGCTCACCGCTAGCGGGATATACCTCGAACACCGGGGAGCTGTTTTTT
few,16,TRBV19,NA,TRBJ2-2,CASSPWAGVYAGELFF,TGTGCCAGTAGTCCGTGGGCTGGGGTGTACGCCGGGGAGCTGTTTTTT
many,14,TRBV30,NA,TRBJ2-1,CAWSVSIMARGQFF,TGTGCCTGGAGTGTGTCGATAATGGCCCGAGGGCAGTTCTTC
many,15,TRBV10-3,NA,TRBJ2-6,CAISAITTGANVLTF,TGTGCCATCAGTGCTATCACGACTGGGGCCAACGTCCTGACTTTC
many,15,TRBV11-3,NA,TRBJ2-5,CASSLVGQGRKTQYF,TGTGCCAGCAGCTTAGTCGGGCAGGGAAGAAAGACCCAGTACTTC
many,17,TRBV7-9,TRBD2,TRBJ2-1,CASSLEGTSGVYNEQFF,TGTGCCAGCAGCTTAGAAGGGACTAGCGGGGTCTACAATGAGCAGTTCTTC
many,15,TRBV20-1,NA,TRBJ1-2,CSARDPGGANAGYTF,TGCAGTGCTAGAGATCCCGGGGGCGCGAACGCTGGCTACACCTTC
many,14,TRBV6-1,NA,TRBJ2-7,CASSEDGGAYEQYF,TGTGCCAGCAGTGAAGATGGGGGCGCGTACGAGCAGTACTTC
NA,16,TRBV4-1,NA,TRBJ1-5,CASSQDPRGSNQPQHF,TGCGCCAGCAGCCAAGATCCTCGGGGCAGCAATCAGCCCCAGCATTTT
many,15,TRBV13,NA,TRBJ2-1,CASSLGGLGHNEQFF,TGTGCCAGCAGCCTCGGCGGGCTTGGTCACAATGAGCAGTTCTTC
many,13,TRBV7-9,NA,TRBJ1-1,CASSIGLNTEAFF,TGTGCCAGCTCGATAGGGTTGAACACTGAAGCTTTCTTT
many,10,TRBV29-1,NA,TRBJ1-1,CSVRRTEAFF,TGCAGCGTCCGACGGACTGAAGCTTTCTTT
few,16,TRBV7-9,NA,TRBJ2-7,CASSLERRGAQYEQYF,TGTGCCAGCAGCTTAGAAAGACGGGGGGCGCAGTACGAGCAGTACTTC
NA,15,TRBV11-2,NA,TRBJ2-1,CASSRLGGVRGEQFF,TGTGCCAGCAGTCGCTTAGGGGGAGTTCGTGGTGAGCAGTTCTTC
many,19,TRBV12-3/TRBV12-4,NA,TRBJ2-6,CASSGGVAFPSSGANVLTF,TGTGCCAGCAGTGGAGGGGTAGCCTTCCCAAGCTCTGGGGCCAACGTCCTGACTTTC
NA,19,TRBV2,TRBD2,TRBJ2-1,CASTPLPGLAGDSYNEQFF,TGTGCCAGCACCCCTCTCCCGGGACTAGCGGGAGACTCCTACAATGAGCAGTTCTTC
NA,13,TRBV29-1,NA,TRBJ1-1,CSVYGQSNTEAFF,TGCAGCGTTTACGGACAGTCGAACACTGAAGCTTTCTTT
NA,16,TRBV7-9,TRBD2,TRBJ2-7,CASSLIRTSGSTEQYF,TGTGCCAGCAGCTTAATACGGACTAGCGGGAGTACCGAGCAGTACTTC
many,16,TRBV27,TRBD1,TRBJ2-3,CASSLAGGPLTDTQYF,TGTGCCAGCAGTCTAGCAGGGGGACCGTTAACAGATACGCAGTATTTT
few,15,TRBV13,NA,TRBJ2-2,CASSSDRPNTGELFF,TGTGCCAGCAGCTCGGACAGACCGAACACCGGGGAGCTGTTTTTT
many,13,TRBV4-1,NA,TRBJ2-7,CASSQAPGNEQYF,TGCGCCAGCAGCCAAGCCCCGGGGAACGAGCAGTACTTC
many,15,TRBV2,NA,TRBJ2-7,CASKGGQGSFYEQYF,TGTGCCAGCAAGGGGGGGCAGGGAAGTTTCTACGAGCAGTACTTC
many,13,TRBV28,TRBD1,TRBJ1-2,CASSLYRGGGYTF,TGTGCCAGCAGTTTGTACAGGGGTGGAGGCTACACCTTC
few,15,TRBV3-1,NA,TRBJ2-2,CASSPPFVGGLELFF,TGTGCCAGCAGCCCGCCCTTCGTTGGGGGGCTGGAGCTGTTTTTT
many,12,TRBV6-1,NA,TRBJ2-1,CASHGVRGAQFF,TGTGCCAGCCATGGAGTTCGGGGGGCCCAGTTCTTC
NA,17,TRBV27,NA,TRBJ2-3,CASSLSSRAWRTDTQYF,TGTGCCAGCAGTTTATCCTCCCGGGCCTGGCGCACAGATACGCAGTATTTT
many,13,TRBV19,NA,TRBJ1-2,CASSRTGSYGYTF,TGTGCCAGCAGTAGAACAGGTAGCTATGGCTACACCTTC
many,14,TRBV7-2,TRBD1,TRBJ1-2,CASSLAGQGYGYTF,TGTGCCAGCAGCTTAGCAGGACAGGGGTATGGCTACACCTTC
NA,13,TRBV12-3/TRBV12-4,TRBD1,TRBJ1-2,CASSMDRGGGYTF,TGTGCCAGCAGCATGGACAGGGGGGGTGGCTACACCTTC
many,12,TRBV18,TRBD1,TRBJ1-1,CASSPGQGEAFF,TGTGCCAGCAGCCCGGGACAGGGCGAAGCTTTCTTT
NA,18,TRBV4-1,TRBD2,TRBJ2-2,CASSQDRVAGEDTGELFF,TGCGCCAGCAGCCAAGATCGAGTAGCGGGAGAAGACACCGGGGAGCTGTTTTTT
many,14,TRBV3-1,TRBD1,TRBJ2-5,CASSHSTGWETQYF,TGTGCCAGCAGCCATTCGACAGGGTGGGAGACCCAGTACTTC
NA,14,TRBV20-1,NA,TRBJ1-2,CSARDRRGFYGYTF,TGCAGTGCTAGAGATCGAAGGGGGTTCTATGGCTACACCTTC